This TCR beta chain stems from a study of T cells in Graves' hyperthyroidism and ophthalmopathy. Patients showing uncontrolled infection, other autoimmune disease, pregnancy or lactation were ineligible. CDR1 is ENHRY, CDR2 SYGVKD, per germline. The CDR3 spans 14 residues. The V end was cut by 4 bases, the J end by 3 bases, with 12 bases between. Amplified TCR beta CDR3 regions came from RNA transcripts. The HTBI set primed first-round TCR CDR3 RT-PCR. TCRdb passed the multiplex PCR reads through MiXCR, listing each CDR3 protein once. The data hold a few hundred thousand distinct CDR3 sequences, with about 20% observed a single time.

The V and J genes are TRBV10-3 and TRBJ1-1; D is ambiguous. Sequencing input: blood. The receptor's source is a woman aged 70 to 79 with Graves' ophthalmopathy. The CDR3 nucleotides read TGTGCCATCAGTGGTTACGCAGAGTACACTGAAGCTTTCTTT. Amino acids: CAISGYAEYTEAFF.